This T cell receptor (beta chain) was profiled in a study of cytomegalovirus exposure and HLA in healthy donors. This CDR3 contains 14 residues. Germline V gene sequence: CDR1 MNHEY, CDR2 SVGAGI. The ends were cut back, 5 bases at V and 4 bases at J, with 11 bases in the middle. The repertoire was sequenced with immunoSEQ multiplex PCR; TCRdb's copy has only in-frame clones and lacks some. The sample lists a few hundred thousand clones, about 90% seen once, with around 13% in the top ten. The clonotype was recovered from a man between 18 and 29 years old in good health and CMV-seropositive. Sequencing was carried out using PBMCs. The V gene is TRBV6-5, the J gene TRBJ1-4; maybe TRBD1 (5 bases). The chain's CDR3 is CASSPTGLNEKLFF. The CDR3 region has the DNA TGTGCCAGCAGTCCTACGGGGCTTAATGAAAAACTGTTTTTT.